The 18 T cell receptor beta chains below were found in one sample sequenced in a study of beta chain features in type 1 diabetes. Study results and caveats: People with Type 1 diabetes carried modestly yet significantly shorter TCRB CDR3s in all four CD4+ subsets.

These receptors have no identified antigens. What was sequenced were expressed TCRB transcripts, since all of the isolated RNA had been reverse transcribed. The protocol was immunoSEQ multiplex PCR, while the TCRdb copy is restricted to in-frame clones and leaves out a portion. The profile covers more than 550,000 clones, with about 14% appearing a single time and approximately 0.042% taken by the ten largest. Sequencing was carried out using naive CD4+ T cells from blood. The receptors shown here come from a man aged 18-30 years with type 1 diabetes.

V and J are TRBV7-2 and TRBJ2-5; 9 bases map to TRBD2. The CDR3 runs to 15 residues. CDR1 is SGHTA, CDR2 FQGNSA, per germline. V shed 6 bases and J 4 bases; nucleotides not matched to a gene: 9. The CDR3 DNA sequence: TGTGCCAGCAGTTACCAGCGGGGGGTCCGAGAGACCCAGTACTTC. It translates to CASSYQRGVRETQYF.

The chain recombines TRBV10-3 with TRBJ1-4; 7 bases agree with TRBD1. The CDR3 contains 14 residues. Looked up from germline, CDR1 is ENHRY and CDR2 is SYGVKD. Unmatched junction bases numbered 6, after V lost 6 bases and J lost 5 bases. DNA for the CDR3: TGTGCCATCAGCGCCCCGGGACAGAATGAAAAACTGTTTTTT. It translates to CAISAPGQNEKLFF.

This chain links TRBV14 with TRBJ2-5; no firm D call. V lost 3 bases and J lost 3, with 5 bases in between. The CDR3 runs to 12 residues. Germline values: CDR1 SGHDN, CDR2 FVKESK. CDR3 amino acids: CASSHKKETQYF. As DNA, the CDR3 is TGTGCCAGCAGCCACAAGAAAGAGACCCAGTACTTC.

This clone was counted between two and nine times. In nucleotides, the CDR3 is TGTGCCAGCAGCCCTCGCGTCGCCGGGGTAAGCACAGATACGCAGTATTTT. It translates to CASSPRVAGVSTDTQYF. V is TRBV11-2 and J is TRBJ2-3, with D perhaps matching TRBD2 (5 bases). This CDR3 has 17 amino acids. Looked up from germline, CDR1 is SGHAT and CDR2 is FQNNGV. V was cut by 5 bases and J by 0 bases, with 18 bases left in between.

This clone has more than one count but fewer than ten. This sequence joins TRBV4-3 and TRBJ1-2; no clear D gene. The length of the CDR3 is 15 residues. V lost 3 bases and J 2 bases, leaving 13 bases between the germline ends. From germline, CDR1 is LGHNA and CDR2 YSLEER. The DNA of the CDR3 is TGCGCCAGCAGCCAGGCGACACAACCCAACTATGGCTACACCTTC. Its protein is CASSQATQPNYGYTF.

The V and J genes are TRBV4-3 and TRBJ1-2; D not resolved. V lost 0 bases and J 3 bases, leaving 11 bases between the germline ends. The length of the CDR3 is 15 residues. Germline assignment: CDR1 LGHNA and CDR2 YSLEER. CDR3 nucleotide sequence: TGCGCCAGCAGCCAAGATTTAGCACTGTACTATGGCTACACCTTC. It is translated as CASSQDLALYYGYTF.

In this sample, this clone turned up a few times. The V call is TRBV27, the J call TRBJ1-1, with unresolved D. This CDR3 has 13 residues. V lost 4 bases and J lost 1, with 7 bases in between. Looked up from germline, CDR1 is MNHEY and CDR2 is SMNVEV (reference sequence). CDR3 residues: CASSSKANTEAFF. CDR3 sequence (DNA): TGTGCCAGCAGTTCTAAGGCGAACACTGAAGCTTTCTTT.

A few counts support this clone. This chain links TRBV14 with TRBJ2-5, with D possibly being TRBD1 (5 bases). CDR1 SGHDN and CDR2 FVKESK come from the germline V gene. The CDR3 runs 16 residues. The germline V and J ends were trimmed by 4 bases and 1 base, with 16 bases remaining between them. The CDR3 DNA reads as TGTGCCAGCAGCCTCTTTGGGCAGGGATTCCAAGAGACCCAGTACTTC. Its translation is CASSLFGQGFQETQYF.

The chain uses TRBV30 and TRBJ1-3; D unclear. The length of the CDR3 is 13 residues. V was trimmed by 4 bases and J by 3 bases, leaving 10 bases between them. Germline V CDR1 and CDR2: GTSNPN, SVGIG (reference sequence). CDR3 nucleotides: TGTGCCTGGACGGGGTTTGATGGAAACACCATATATTTT. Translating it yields CAWTGFDGNTIYF.

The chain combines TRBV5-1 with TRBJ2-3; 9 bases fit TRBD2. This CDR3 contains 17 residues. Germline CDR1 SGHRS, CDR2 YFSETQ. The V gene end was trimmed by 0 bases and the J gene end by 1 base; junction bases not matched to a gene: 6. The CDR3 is CASSLEASGMGTDTQYF. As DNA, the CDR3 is TGCGCCAGCAGCTTGGAGGCTAGCGGGATGGGCACAGATACGCAGTATTTT.

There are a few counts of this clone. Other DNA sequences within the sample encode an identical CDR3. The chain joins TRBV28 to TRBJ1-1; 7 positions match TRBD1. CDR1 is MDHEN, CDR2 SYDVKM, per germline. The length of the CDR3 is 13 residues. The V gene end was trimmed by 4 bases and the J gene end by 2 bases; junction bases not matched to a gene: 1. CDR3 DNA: TGTGCCAGCAGTTACAGGGGAAACACTGAAGCTTTCTTT. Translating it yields CASSYRGNTEAFF.

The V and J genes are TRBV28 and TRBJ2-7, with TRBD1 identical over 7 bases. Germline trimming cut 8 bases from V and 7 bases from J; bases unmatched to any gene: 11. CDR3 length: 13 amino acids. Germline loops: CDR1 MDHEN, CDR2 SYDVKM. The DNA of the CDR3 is TGTGCCAGCGCTACAGGGGTACCTACTGAGCAGTACTTC. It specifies CASATGVPTEQYF.

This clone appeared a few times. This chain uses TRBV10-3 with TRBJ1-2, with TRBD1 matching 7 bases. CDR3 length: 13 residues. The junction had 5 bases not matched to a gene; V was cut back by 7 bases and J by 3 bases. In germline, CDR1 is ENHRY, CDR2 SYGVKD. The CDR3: CAINQGGYYGYTF. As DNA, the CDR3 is TGTGCCATCAACCAGGGGGGTTACTATGGCTACACCTTC.

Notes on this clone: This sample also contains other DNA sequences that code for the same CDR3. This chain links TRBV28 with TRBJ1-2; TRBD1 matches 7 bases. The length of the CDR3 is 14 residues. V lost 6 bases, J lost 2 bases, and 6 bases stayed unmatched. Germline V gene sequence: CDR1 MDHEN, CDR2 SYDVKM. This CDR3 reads CASSSPQGNYGYTF. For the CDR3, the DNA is TGTGCCAGCAGCTCCCCACAGGGGAACTATGGCTACACCTTC.

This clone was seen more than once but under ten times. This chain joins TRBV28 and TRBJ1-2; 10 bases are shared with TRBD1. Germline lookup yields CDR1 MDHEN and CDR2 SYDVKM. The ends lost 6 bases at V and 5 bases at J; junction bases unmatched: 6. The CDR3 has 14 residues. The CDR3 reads CASRSGTGEYGYTF. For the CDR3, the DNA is TGTGCCAGCAGGTCCGGGACAGGGGAATATGGCTACACCTTC.

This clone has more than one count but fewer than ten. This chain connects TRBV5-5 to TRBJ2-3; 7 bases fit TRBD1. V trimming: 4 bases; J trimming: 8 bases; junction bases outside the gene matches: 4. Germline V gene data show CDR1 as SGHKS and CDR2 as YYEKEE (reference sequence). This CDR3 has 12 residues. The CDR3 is CASSPQGVTQYF. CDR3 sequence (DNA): TGTGCCAGCAGCCCCCAGGGGGTTACGCAGTATTTT.

In DNA form, the CDR3 reads TGCGCCAGCAGGGATGACAGGATGAATCAGCCCCAGCATTTT. Its translation is CASRDDRMNQPQHF. This chain connects TRBV10-2 to TRBJ1-5; maybe TRBD1 (6 bases). The CDR3 contains 14 residues. Germline loops: CDR1 WSHSY, CDR2 SAAADI. The germline V and J ends were trimmed by 6 bases and 4 bases, with 13 bases remaining between them.

The CDR3 region has the DNA TGTGCCAGCAGTCGGACGGAGAACACTGAAGCTTTCTTT. As protein: CASSRTENTEAFF. The chain employs TRBV14 and TRBJ1-1; D gene uncertain. V was cut by 6 bases and J by 1 base, with 9 bases left in between. The CDR3 loop spans 13 amino acids. CDR1 is SGHDN and CDR2 is FVKESK in the germline V gene.